These 27 T cell receptor beta chains came from one sample sequenced in a study of cytomegalovirus exposure and HLA in healthy donors. Vbeta (60) and Jbeta (13) primers were used in the PCR. Produced via immunoSEQ multiplex PCR; TCRdb's table is partial and in-frame only. The sample includes some 100,000 clones, 60% to 85% of them seen just once. The sample taken for sequencing was PBMCs. The receptors stem from a man aged 45 to 65 in good health and CMV-seropositive.

The J gene is TRBJ1-1, the V gene TRBV5-4, with 7 nucleotides matching TRBD1. V shed 0 bases and J 1 base; nucleotides not matched to a gene: 3. The CDR3 spans 15 residues. Germline-derived CDR1 and CDR2 are SGHNT and YYREEE (reference sequence). CDR3 residues: CASSLDQGGNTEAFF. The CDR3 DNA is TGTGCCAGCAGCTTGGACCAGGGGGGGAACACTGAAGCTTTCTTT. Full variable domain (missing parts from reference TRBV5-4 and TRBJ1-1): ETGVTQSPTHLIKTRGQQVTLRCSSQSGHNTVSWYQQALGQGPQFIFQYYREEENGRGNFPPRFSGLQFPNYSSELNVNALELDDSALYLCASSLDQGGNTEAFFGQGTRLTVV.

V is TRBV5-6 and J is TRBJ1-2, with 10 bases matching TRBD1. V was clipped by 2 bases and J by 5 bases; unmatched bases: 3. Germline V gene data show CDR1 as SGHDT and CDR2 as YYEEEE. The CDR3 loop spans 14 amino acids. The CDR3 reads CASSFAGQGYGYTF. In DNA form, the CDR3 reads TGTGCCAGCAGCTTTGCGGGACAGGGGTATGGCTACACCTTC.

The chain couples TRBV7-6 to TRBJ1-3, with TRBD1 matching 8 bases. Germline trimming cut 5 bases from V and 4 bases from J; bases unmatched to any gene: 7. Per the germline V gene, CDR1 is SGHVS and CDR2 is FNYEAQ. The CDR3 spans 15 residues. CDR3 protein: CASSATGDQGNTIYF. The CDR3 nucleotides read TGTGCCAGCAGCGCGACAGGGGATCAGGGAAACACCATATATTTT. Supplemented by reference TRBV7-6 and TRBJ1-3, the full variable domain reads GAGVSQSPRYKVTKRGQDVALRCDPISGHVSLYWYRQALGQGPEFLTYFNYEAQQDKSGLPNDRFSAERPEGSISTLTIQRTEQRDSAMYRCASSATGDQGNTIYFGEGSWLTVV.

The J gene is TRBJ1-2, the V gene TRBV19, with TRBD1 matching over 9 bases. CDR1 is LNHDA and CDR2 is SQIVND in the germline V gene (reference sequence). The length of the CDR3 is 14 residues. The ends lost 6 bases at V and 7 bases at J; junction bases unmatched: 9. CDR3 sequence: CASRPTGGLGGYTF. DNA for the CDR3: TGTGCCAGTAGACCGACAGGGGGACTGGGTGGCTACACCTTC.

The chain recombines TRBV7-2 with TRBJ1-4; 8 bases align to TRBD1. The ends lost 1 base at V and 12 bases at J; junction bases unmatched: 10. This CDR3 region has 15 residues. The germline V gene encodes CDR1 SGHTA and CDR2 FQGNSA. In nucleotides, the CDR3 is TGTGCCAGCAGCTTAGGTGGACAGGGCAAGAGGGAACTGTTTTTT. The encoded protein is CASSLGGQGKRELFF.

The rearrangement joins TRBV30 to TRBJ1-2; tentatively, D is TRBD1 (5 bases). The CDR3 extends over 14 amino acids. CDR1 is GTSNPN and CDR2 is SVGIG in the germline V gene (reference sequence). V lost 5 bases and J 8 bases, leaving 21 bases between the germline ends. CDR3 in DNA: TGTGCCTGGGACGTCGGGGGGGTGAACGGGGGCTACACCTTC. Its protein is CAWDVGGVNGGYTF.

The gene calls are TRBV6-1 and TRBJ1-1, with 7 bases aligning to TRBD1. The CDR3 is 13 amino acids. Germline assignment: CDR1 MNHNS and CDR2 SASEGT. With 5 bases clipped from V and 5 bases from J, the junction kept 5 bases outside the gene matches. The CDR3 sequence: CASSIRQGTEAFF. The CDR3 DNA sequence: TGTGCCAGCAGTATCAGACAGGGAACTGAAGCTTTCTTT.

CDR3: CASSWAVLAGLPYEQYF. The CDR3 coding sequence is TGTGCCAGCAGCTGGGCGGTGTTGGCGGGTCTTCCCTACGAGCAGTACTTC. J is TRBJ2-7 and V is TRBV7-2; the D gene is possibly TRBD2 (5 bases). Germline lookup yields CDR1 SGHTA and CDR2 FQGNSA. The CDR3 loop spans 17 amino acids. The germline V and J ends were trimmed by 4 bases and 2 bases, with 21 bases remaining between them. The variable domain in full, with the rest retrieved from reference TRBV7-2 and TRBJ2-7, is GAGVSQSPSNKVTEKGKDVELRCDPISGHTALYWYRQSLGQGLEFLIYFQGNSAPDKSGLPSDRFSAERTGGSVSTLTIQRTQQEDSAVYLCASSWAVLAGLPYEQYFGPGTRLTVT.

This clone came up a few times. V usage is TRBV18 and J usage is TRBJ2-7; perhaps TRBD1 as D (7 bases). The V gene's germline CDR1 is KGHSH and CDR2 LQKENI. The CDR3 contains 14 residues. Trimming took 6 bases from V and 2 from J, leaving 14 bases between them. The CDR3 DNA reads as TGTGCCAGCTCCAAGGGGGCGGGAACCTACGAGCAGTACTTC. Amino acids: CASSKGAGTYEQYF. Based on the CDR3 plus reference TRBV18 and TRBJ2-7, the full variable domain is NAGVMQNPRHLVRRRGQEARLRCSPMKGHSHVYWYRQLPEEGLKFMVYLQKENIIDESGMPKERFSAEFPKEGPSILRIQQVVRGDSAAYFCASSKGAGTYEQYFGPGTRLTVT.

With regard to this clone: The junction shows a germline mismatch at one end, possibly a read error. This chain uses TRBV29-1 with TRBJ1-6; D call uncertain. There are 8 residues in the CDR3. Germline lookup yields CDR1 SQVTM and CDR2 ANQGSEA. The CDR3, as DNA: TGTTATAATTCACCCCTCCACTTT. Translated, it gives CYNSPLHF.

The V and J genes are TRBV18 and TRBJ2-7, with 8 bases matching TRBD2. Germline V CDR1 and CDR2: KGHSH, LQKENI. Germline trimming cut 3 bases from V and 6 bases from J; bases unmatched to any gene: 7. This CDR3 is built from 14 residues. CDR3 bases: TGTGCCAGCTCACCCTCCGGGACTAGAAGCGAGCAGTACTTC. Its translation is CASSPSGTRSEQYF. Supplemented by reference TRBV18 and TRBJ2-7, the full variable domain reads NAGVMQNPRHLVRRRGQEARLRCSPMKGHSHVYWYRQLPEEGLKFMVYLQKENIIDESGMPKERFSAEFPKEGPSILRIQQVVRGDSAAYFCASSPSGTRSEQYFGPGTRLTVT.

The chain has TRBV23-1 and TRBJ2-1; D is unclear. TRBV23-1 qualifies as an ORF whose function is uncertain. V gave up 1 base and J gave up 7 bases, with 11 bases separating them. This CDR3 contains 14 residues. CDR3 sequence (DNA): TGCGCCAGCAGTCAATGTGACGGGTGTAATGAGCAGTTCTTC. Its protein product is CASSQCDGCNEQFF.

CDR3 region: CAISEMGGGTSYEQYF. CDR3 nucleotide sequence: TGTGCCATCAGTGAAATGGGCGGGGGAACCTCCTACGAGCAGTACTTC. The chain couples TRBV10-3 to TRBJ2-7; TRBD2 aligns across 7 bases. The germline CDR1 and CDR2 sequences are ENHRY and SYGVKD. With 3 bases clipped from V and 0 bases from J, the junction kept 8 bases outside the gene matches. The CDR3 covers 16 residues.

The chain recombines TRBV5-4 with TRBJ2-1; TRBD2 matches 9 bases. V trimming: 4 bases; J trimming: 3 bases; junction bases outside the gene matches: 5. The CDR3 covers 15 residues. Per germline, CDR1 SGHNT and CDR2 YYREEE (reference sequence). The CDR3 region has the DNA TGTGCCAGCAGCCCAGCGGGGGGTATCTACAATGAGCAGTTCTTC. It codes for CASSPAGGIYNEQFF. Using reference TRBV5-4 and TRBJ2-1 for the parts outside the CDR3, the full variable domain is ETGVTQSPTHLIKTRGQQVTLRCSSQSGHNTVSWYQQALGQGPQFIFQYYREEENGRGNFPPRFSGLQFPNYSSELNVNALELDDSALYLCASSPAGGIYNEQFFGPGTRLTVL.

This clone has only one observation. The chain has TRBV5-4 and TRBJ2-7; 9 nucleotides agree with TRBD2. Trimming took 2 bases from V and 2 from J; bases not matched to a gene: 2. CDR3 length: 14 residues. CDR1 and CDR2 from the germline V gene are SGHNT and YYREEE (reference sequence). CDR3: CASSFGGGAYEQYF. CDR3 nucleotides: TGTGCCAGCAGCTTCGGCGGGGGGGCCTACGAGCAGTACTTC.

The V call is TRBV27, the J call TRBJ2-7; 11 bases fit TRBD2. V lost 2 bases, J lost 1 base, and 10 bases stayed unmatched. Germline V gene lookup returns CDR1 MNHEY and CDR2 SMNVEV (reference sequence). The CDR3 has 18 amino acids. CDR3 bases: TGTGCCAGCAGTTTAGGTGATAGCGGGAGGGGCCTTTCCTACGAGCAGTACTTC. Translation: CASSLGDSGRGLSYEQYF.

This clone has a handful of counts. The rearrangement uses TRBV6-1 and TRBJ1-1; D gene ambiguous. Trimming shortened V by 11 bases and J by 4 bases, and 17 bases separated the two germline ends. CDR1 is MNHNS and CDR2 is SASEGT in the germline V gene. The CDR3 contains 13 residues. CDR3 sequence: CAGGRERFTEAFF. The CDR3 DNA sequence: TGTGCCGGAGGGAGGGAGCGGTTCACTGAAGCTTTCTTT.

The chain has TRBV6-6 and TRBJ1-2; the match to TRBD1 covers 10 bases. Trimming took 3 bases from V and 2 from J; bases not matched to a gene: 3. There are 15 residues in the CDR3. The germline CDR1 and CDR2 sequences are MNHNY and SVGAGI (reference sequence). CDR3 bases: TGTGCCAGCAGTTATCAGACAGGGGGCAACTATGGCTACACCTTC. This encodes CASSYQTGGNYGYTF.

This clone was picked up a small number of times. The genes are TRBV6-5 and TRBJ2-5; TRBD2 aligns across 10 bases. This CDR3 is 15 amino acids long. V shed 6 bases, J shed 4 bases, and the junction held 8 bases outside the gene matches. The germline V gene has CDR1 MNHEY and CDR2 SVGAGI. The CDR3 bases are TGTGCCAGCAGAAACCTTAGCGGGGGGCGAGAGACCCAGTACTTC. Its protein is CASRNLSGGRETQYF.

The chain is built from TRBV2 and TRBJ2-1; D possibly corresponds to TRBD2 (6 bases). Deletions cut 3 bases from V and 9 bases from J, with 18 bases between. Germline V gives CDR1 SNHLY, CDR2 FYNNEI. The length of the CDR3 is 15 residues. DNA for the CDR3: TGTGCCAGCAGTGAGGGGCAACTAGCCGGGGGTGAGCAGTTCTTC. It yields the protein CASSEGQLAGGEQFF.

This clone came up once. The rearrangement joins TRBV7-9 to TRBJ1-2, with a tentative D call TRBD1 (6 bases). Per germline, CDR1 SEHNR and CDR2 FQNEAQ (reference sequence). V gave up 4 bases and J gave up 7 bases, with 19 bases separating them. The CDR3 totals 15 residues. The CDR3 DNA is TGTGCCAGCAGCTCCCCCGGACAGTCGGTCGGTGGCTACACCTTC. Amino acids: CASSSPGQSVGGYTF.

The V and J genes are TRBV7-9 and TRBJ1-1; the D gene is possibly TRBD1 (5 bases). The germline CDR1 and CDR2 sequences are SEHNR and FQNEAQ (reference sequence). The V end was cut by 5 bases, the J end by 0 bases, with 19 bases between. The CDR3 extends over 17 amino acids. CDR3 residues: CASSATVGRAMNTEAFF. The DNA of the CDR3 is TGTGCCAGCAGCGCTACGGTAGGCAGGGCTATGAACACTGAAGCTTTCTTT.

The chain couples TRBV9 to TRBJ2-3; TRBD2 aligns across 9 bases. In germline, CDR1 is SGDLS, CDR2 YYNGEE. Trimming at V came to 2 bases and at J to 4 bases, leaving 5 bases not matched to a gene. The CDR3 length is 15 residues. CDR3 sequence: CASSVSGGTSDTQYF. The CDR3 bases are TGTGCCAGCAGCGTTAGCGGGGGTACGTCAGATACGCAGTATTTT. Full variable domain (remainder filled in from reference TRBV9 and TRBJ2-3): DSGVTQTPKHLITATGQRVTLRCSPRSGDLSVYWYQQSLDQGLQFLIQYYNGEERAKGNILERFSAQQFPDLHSELNLSSLELGDSALYFCASSVSGGTSDTQYFGPGTRLTVL.

This chain joins TRBV19 and TRBJ2-7, with 7 bases that match TRBD1. The CDR3 is 14 amino acids. Germline trimming cut 2 bases from V and 4 bases from J; bases unmatched to any gene: 5. Germline CDR1 reads LNHDA; CDR2 reads SQIVND (reference sequence). This CDR3 reads CASSISRGRYEQYF. DNA for the CDR3: TGTGCCAGTAGTATAAGTAGGGGGCGATACGAGCAGTACTTC.

The CDR3 region has the DNA TGTGCCAGCAGCGGCCCGGGAATCTATTCTTACGAGCAGTACTTC. Its translation: CASSGPGIYSYEQYF. The chain combines TRBV5-4 with TRBJ2-7; D is possibly TRBD2 (5 bases). Between the trimmed V and J ends, which lost 4 bases and 4 bases, there was a span of 18 bases. The CDR3 extends over 15 amino acids. The germline V gene has CDR1 SGHNT and CDR2 YYREEE (reference sequence).

The rearrangement links TRBV7-9 to TRBJ2-3, with D possibly matching TRBD2 (6 bases). The germline CDR1 and CDR2 sequences are SEHNR and FQNEAQ (reference sequence). The CDR3 totals 15 residues. V lost 1 base and J 6 bases, leaving 14 bases between the germline ends. CDR3 nucleotides: TGTGCCAGCAGCTTAGGGAGGAGGGACGGGGATACGCAGTATTTT. Protein sequence: CASSLGRRDGDTQYF.

The chain is built from TRBV10-3 and TRBJ2-7, with a tentative D call TRBD1 (6 bases). The CDR3 has 14 amino acids. V shed 4 bases and J shed 4 bases, with 14 bases lying between them. Germline V gene sequence: CDR1 ENHRY, CDR2 SYGVKD. Here the CDR3 reads CAISVGTLSYEQYF. In nucleotides, the CDR3 is TGTGCCATCAGTGTGGGGACACTTTCGTACGAGCAGTACTTC.